This is a list of T cell receptor beta chains from one sample in a study of shared clonotypes between healthy human individuals. Measured with immunoSEQ multiplex PCR; TCRdb has only the in-frame clones, and not every one. This sample has 2,500,000 or so clones, with more than 80% found just once. The specimen was naive CD4+ T cells sorted from blood. Receptors originate from a man younger than 35 in good health. CDR3s include the opening cysteine and the closing phenylalanine or tryptophan. Fields, in order: CDR3 DNA, CDR3 protein, V gene, clone size, D gene, J gene. A D gene is named only where the DNA matches it firmly. The listing skips clone size in some rows; elsewhere it reads once, few, many or a size class.

cdr3_nt: TGTGCCAGCAGCTTAGGAACGAAGGTTACCAATGAAAAACTGTTTTTT
cdr3_aa: CASSLGTKVTNEKLFF
v_call: TRBV7-6
clone_size: -
d_call: -
j_call: TRBJ1-4

cdr3_nt: TGTGCCAGCTCACCGACGACAGGGTATTTTAATTCGGAGACCCAGTACTTC
cdr3_aa: CASSPTTGYFNSETQYF
v_call: TRBV18
clone_size: -
d_call: TRBD1
j_call: TRBJ2-5

cdr3_nt: TGTGCCAGCTCGCCAGGAGCCAGCTCCTACGAGCAGTACTTC
cdr3_aa: CASSPGASSYEQYF
v_call: TRBV18
clone_size: -
d_call: -
j_call: TRBJ2-7

cdr3_nt: TGTGCCACGTCCTGGGGGTCGTTTAATTCACCCCTCCACTTT
cdr3_aa: CATSWGSFNSPLHF
v_call: TRBV19
clone_size: -
d_call: -
j_call: TRBJ1-6

cdr3_nt: TGTGCCAGCAGCCCTAGCGGGACGAACACCGGGGAGCTGTTTTTT
cdr3_aa: CASSPSGTNTGELFF
v_call: TRBV7-2
clone_size: -
d_call: TRBD2
j_call: TRBJ2-2

cdr3_nt: TGTGCCAGCTCACCTGGACAGGTCTCTGGAAACACCATATATTTT
cdr3_aa: CASSPGQVSGNTIYF
v_call: TRBV18
clone_size: -
d_call: TRBD1
j_call: TRBJ1-3

cdr3_nt: TGTGCCAGCAGTGAGCTTGGAGGGAGCACTGAAGCTTTCTTT
cdr3_aa: CASSELGGSTEAFF
v_call: TRBV2
clone_size: -
d_call: -
j_call: TRBJ1-1

cdr3_nt: TGTGCCAGCAGAGGGGGGGCCACGTATACGCAGTATTTT
cdr3_aa: CASRGGATYTQYF
v_call: TRBV2
clone_size: -
d_call: -
j_call: TRBJ2-3

cdr3_nt: TGTGCCAGCTCACCCCTAGCGGGGGGAAGCTCCTACAATGAGCAGTTCTTC
cdr3_aa: CASSPLAGGSSYNEQFF
v_call: TRBV18
clone_size: -
d_call: TRBD2
j_call: TRBJ2-1

cdr3_nt: TGCGCCAGCAGTGACGGAGATACGCAGTATTTT
cdr3_aa: CASSDGDTQYF
v_call: TRBV10-2
clone_size: -
d_call: -
j_call: TRBJ2-3

cdr3_nt: TGCGCCAGCAGCCAAACGTTTCCAGGGCTGGGCCACGAGCAGTACTTC
cdr3_aa: CASSQTFPGLGHEQYF
v_call: TRBV4-1
clone_size: -
d_call: -
j_call: TRBJ2-7

cdr3_nt: TGTGCCAGCAGTAGGACTAGGCCCCAATACAATGAGCAGTTCTTC
cdr3_aa: CASSRTRPQYNEQFF
v_call: TRBV6-1
clone_size: -
d_call: TRBD2
j_call: TRBJ2-1

cdr3_nt: TGTGCCAGCAGTTCTGTGAATGAAAAACTGTTTTTT
cdr3_aa: CASSSVNEKLFF
v_call: TRBV6-5
clone_size: -
d_call: -
j_call: TRBJ1-4

cdr3_nt: TGTGCCAGCAGCGGGGGGACTAGGCCAGAGACCCAGTACTTC
cdr3_aa: CASSGGTRPETQYF
v_call: TRBV7-9
clone_size: -
d_call: TRBD2
j_call: TRBJ2-5

cdr3_nt: TGTGCCAGCAGTGCCTTTCGGAACTATGGCTACACCTTC
cdr3_aa: CASSAFRNYGYTF
v_call: TRBV6-5
clone_size: -
d_call: -
j_call: TRBJ1-2

cdr3_nt: TGTGCCACATACCGGGCCGTAAATTCACCCCTCCACTTT
cdr3_aa: CATYRAVNSPLHF
v_call: TRBV2
clone_size: -
d_call: -
j_call: TRBJ1-6

cdr3_nt: TGCGCCAGCAGCCCCTCAGGGACAGTGGATTCACCCCTCCACTTT
cdr3_aa: CASSPSGTVDSPLHF
v_call: TRBV5-1
clone_size: -
d_call: TRBD1
j_call: TRBJ1-6

cdr3_nt: TGTGCCAGCAGTTACGGACCGGCTTGGGAGCAGTACTTC
cdr3_aa: CASSYGPAWEQYF
v_call: TRBV6-6
clone_size: -
d_call: -
j_call: TRBJ2-5

cdr3_nt: TGTGCCAGCAGCCGTTTGGTGACTAGCCCCCACTACGAGCAGTACTTC
cdr3_aa: CASSRLVTSPHYEQYF
v_call: TRBV7-9
clone_size: -
d_call: TRBD2
j_call: TRBJ2-7

cdr3_nt: TGTGCCAGCAGTGCTAGCGGGGGACAAGAGACCCAGTACTTC
cdr3_aa: CASSASGGQETQYF
v_call: TRBV6-5
clone_size: -
d_call: TRBD2
j_call: TRBJ2-5

cdr3_nt: TGTGCCAGCAGCTTATCCGGGACAGGGCCCTACAATGAGCAGTTCTTC
cdr3_aa: CASSLSGTGPYNEQFF
v_call: TRBV7-6
clone_size: -
d_call: TRBD1
j_call: TRBJ2-1

cdr3_nt: TGTGCCAGTAGTATGGGTCCTGGTCCCAACGTCCTGACTTTC
cdr3_aa: CASSMGPGPNVLTF
v_call: TRBV19
clone_size: -
d_call: -
j_call: TRBJ2-6

cdr3_nt: TGTGCCATCATTCGACAGAGCAATCAGCCCCAGCATTTT
cdr3_aa: CAIIRQSNQPQHF
v_call: TRBV10-3
clone_size: once
d_call: -
j_call: TRBJ1-5

cdr3_nt: TGTGCCAGCAGTTACCGGGAAACTAATGAAAAACTGTTTTTT
cdr3_aa: CASSYRETNEKLFF
v_call: TRBV6-6
clone_size: -
d_call: -
j_call: TRBJ1-4

cdr3_nt: TGTGCCAGCAGTTTTACGGCAGGGCCAAATTCACCCCTCCACTTT
cdr3_aa: CASSFTAGPNSPLHF
v_call: TRBV28
clone_size: -
d_call: -
j_call: TRBJ1-6

cdr3_nt: TGTGCCAGCAGTATCCAGCGGGGGGGCCGGAATGAGCAGTTCTTC
cdr3_aa: CASSIQRGGRNEQFF
v_call: TRBV27
clone_size: once
d_call: TRBD2
j_call: TRBJ2-1

cdr3_nt: TGCGCCAGCAGTCCCGGGACAGGGATGGAGACCCAGTACTTC
cdr3_aa: CASSPGTGMETQYF
v_call: TRBV10-1
clone_size: once
d_call: TRBD1
j_call: TRBJ2-5

cdr3_nt: TGTGCCAGCAGTTACGCAGGGATCGCGAACACCATATATTTT
cdr3_aa: CASSYAGIANTIYF
v_call: TRBV6-5
clone_size: -
d_call: -
j_call: TRBJ1-3

cdr3_nt: TGTGCCTGGAGTGTACAGGGGAGTCAGCCCCAGCATTTT
cdr3_aa: CAWSVQGSQPQHF
v_call: TRBV30
clone_size: few
d_call: TRBD1
j_call: TRBJ1-5

cdr3_nt: TGCGCCAGCAGCTCAAGACAAGCCATGAACACTGAAGCTTTCTTT
cdr3_aa: CASSSRQAMNTEAFF
v_call: TRBV5-1
clone_size: -
d_call: -
j_call: TRBJ1-1

cdr3_nt: TGTGCCACCAGTCGAATATCCGGGACAGACTCCTACGAGCAGTACTTC
cdr3_aa: CATSRISGTDSYEQYF
v_call: TRBV15
clone_size: -
d_call: TRBD1
j_call: TRBJ2-7

cdr3_nt: TGTGCCAGCAGCGACGAGGGACTACGAGACACCGGGGAGCTGTTTTTT
cdr3_aa: CASSDEGLRDTGELFF
v_call: TRBV9
clone_size: -
d_call: TRBD2
j_call: TRBJ2-2

cdr3_nt: TGCGCCAGCAGCCGAACTACCGGGACTAGCGGGAATGAGCAGTTCTTC
cdr3_aa: CASSRTTGTSGNEQFF
v_call: TRBV5-1
clone_size: once
d_call: TRBD2
j_call: TRBJ2-1

cdr3_nt: TGTGCCAGCAGTTTTTCAGACGGGGGGGCGTACGAGCAGTACTTC
cdr3_aa: CASSFSDGGAYEQYF
v_call: TRBV11-2
clone_size: -
d_call: TRBD2
j_call: TRBJ2-7

cdr3_nt: TGTGCCACAATGGCGTCTGGGGCCAACGTCCTGACTTTC
cdr3_aa: CATMASGANVLTF
v_call: TRBV6-1
clone_size: -
d_call: -
j_call: TRBJ2-6

cdr3_nt: TGTGCCAGCGGCCGGGGGGCGGGGGCCCGCACAGATACGCAGTATTTT
cdr3_aa: CASGRGAGARTDTQYF
v_call: TRBV25-1
clone_size: -
d_call: -
j_call: TRBJ2-3

cdr3_nt: TGTGCCAGCAGCGTAACGGGACAGGGTTCGCAGTATTTT
cdr3_aa: CASSVTGQGSQYF
v_call: TRBV7-6
clone_size: -
d_call: TRBD1
j_call: TRBJ2-3

cdr3_nt: TGTGCCAGCAGTAGGTATAGGGAGCAAGAGACCCAGTACTTC
cdr3_aa: CASSRYREQETQYF
v_call: TRBV2
clone_size: -
d_call: -
j_call: TRBJ2-5

cdr3_nt: TGCGCCAGCAGCGGCGGGAGGAGCACAGATACGCAGTATTTT
cdr3_aa: CASSGGRSTDTQYF
v_call: TRBV5-1
clone_size: -
d_call: TRBD2
j_call: TRBJ2-3

cdr3_nt: TGTGCCTCCGAAGAGGGGGTATATGGCTACACCTTC
cdr3_aa: CASEEGVYGYTF
v_call: TRBV30
clone_size: -
d_call: -
j_call: TRBJ1-2

cdr3_nt: TGTGCCAGCAGTGAAGGGTCGCCGCGAGGGACCTATGGCTACACCTTC
cdr3_aa: CASSEGSPRGTYGYTF
v_call: TRBV6-1
clone_size: once
d_call: -
j_call: TRBJ1-2

cdr3_nt: TGTGCCAGCAGCCCAAGGGGGCGCCTACTCTCCTACAATGAGCAGTTCTTC
cdr3_aa: CASSPRGRLLSYNEQFF
v_call: TRBV7-8
clone_size: -
d_call: TRBD1
j_call: TRBJ2-1

cdr3_nt: TGCGCCAGCAGCCATGGCCCGGGACAGGGATTAGCACATCAGCCCCAGCATTTT
cdr3_aa: CASSHGPGQGLAHQPQHF
v_call: TRBV4-1
clone_size: once
d_call: TRBD1
j_call: TRBJ1-5

cdr3_nt: TGTGCCAGCAGCTTGGGAGGGGGGGCCTCCTACAATGAGCAGTTCTTC
cdr3_aa: CASSLGGGASYNEQFF
v_call: TRBV5-4
clone_size: -
d_call: -
j_call: TRBJ2-1

cdr3_nt: TGCGCCAGCAGCCCTCGGACAGGGTCGGTCACCGGGGAGCTGTTTTTT
cdr3_aa: CASSPRTGSVTGELFF
v_call: TRBV5-1
clone_size: -
d_call: TRBD1
j_call: TRBJ2-2

cdr3_nt: TGTGCCAGCAGCTTAAGAGGGTTAACAGATACGCAGTATTTT
cdr3_aa: CASSLRGLTDTQYF
v_call: TRBV11-2
clone_size: -
d_call: -
j_call: TRBJ2-3